The 27 T cell receptor beta chains listed next were all sequenced from one sample in a study of molecular identifiers for immune sequencing clone quantification. MiXCR, run by TCRdb on the PCR reads, gives a single entry per CDR3 protein. The table has some 100,000 distinct CDR3 sequences, roughly 34% seen once; the top ten hold 4% to 4.5%. Specimen: naive CD8+ T cells from blood, with Jurkat cell RNA spiked in. Stated subset: FACS-sorted CD8+CD4-CCR7+CD45RA+ naive T cells. The receptor set was obtained from a human donor in good health. Some libraries in this study had Jurkat cell RNA spiked in.

This clonotype was detected once. The CDR3 end shows no conserved phenylalanine or tryptophan, and so a read error is likely. The chain carries TRBV18 and TRBJ2-3; no definite D call. The V and J ends lost 1 base and 0 bases respectively, with 2 bases between them. This CDR3 has 13 amino acids. CDR1 is KGHSH, CDR2 LQKENI, per germline. DNA of the CDR3: TGTGCCAGCTCACCACTGAGCACAGATACGCAGTATTCT. The encoded protein is CASSPLSTDTQYS.

The CDR3 protein is CASSSRTGPNIQYF. The CDR3 nucleotides read TGTGCCAGCAGTTCACGGACAGGGCCGAACATTCAGTACTTC. This chain joins TRBV28 and TRBJ2-4; 8 nucleotides align to TRBD1. The CDR3 extends over 14 amino acids. J gave up 7 bases and V 4 bases, and 6 bases lay outside the gene matches. Looked up from germline, CDR1 is MDHEN and CDR2 is SYDVKM.

This clonotype showed up many times. The chain couples TRBV6-5 to TRBJ1-2; D might be TRBD1 (6 bases). The CDR3 covers 16 residues. CDR1 and CDR2 (germline): MNHEY, SVGAGI. The V end lost 6 bases, the J end lost 3 bases, and 20 bases lay between the germline ends. The CDR3 coding sequence is TGTGCCAGCAGCTCAGCCAGGACAGCCCAATACTATGGCTACACCTTC. It codes for CASSSARTAQYYGYTF.

The genes are TRBV12-3 or TRBV12-4 and TRBJ2-5; weak D call: TRBD2 (5 bases). The CDR3 contains 11 residues. V lost 4 bases, J lost 5 bases, and 5 bases lay in between. CDR3 amino acids: CASSWRETQYF. The CDR3 bases are TGTGCCAGCAGTTGGAGGGAGACCCAGTACTTC.

The chain joins TRBV5-6 to TRBJ1-1; D uncertain. V lost 0 bases and J 1 base, leaving 10 bases between the germline ends. Germline V gene data show CDR1 as SGHDT and CDR2 as YYEEEE. This CDR3 has 15 residues. CDR3 region: CASSLGVSGNTEAFF. DNA for the CDR3: TGTGCCAGCAGCTTGGGAGTTTCTGGGAACACTGAAGCTTTCTTT.

The gene calls are TRBV6-1 and TRBJ2-5; perhaps TRBD1 as D (6 bases). CDR1 and CDR2 from the germline V gene are MNHNS and SASEGT. The CDR3 is 14 residues long. The V end was cut by 1 base, the J end by 4 bases, with 10 bases between. The chain's CDR3 is CASSEEVRGETQYF. DNA of the CDR3: TGTGCCAGCAGTGAAGAGGTCAGGGGAGAGACCCAGTACTTC.

Concerning this clonotype itself: Its ends do not fully match the called genes, so a read error is possible. This chain joins TRBV27 and TRBJ2-7; 8 bases map to TRBD2. This CDR3 spans 16 amino acids. CDR1 and CDR2 (germline): MNHEY, SMNVEV (reference sequence). For the CDR3, the DNA is TGTGCCAGCAGTCCCCGCTTATCGGGAGGGCCCTACGAGCAGGACTTC. Translated: CASSPRLSGGPYEQDF.

This clonotype was observed at least ten times. The chain couples TRBV12-3 or TRBV12-4 to TRBJ2-6; D gene uncertain. The V end was cut by 2 bases, the J end by 0 bases, with 5 bases between. This CDR3 region has 15 residues. CDR3 amino acids: CASSLWGSGANVLTF. The CDR3 coding sequence is TGTGCCAGCAGTTTATGGGGCTCTGGGGCCAACGTCCTGACTTTC.

This clonotype was seen a few times. The V gene is TRBV14, the J gene TRBJ2-1, with D unclear. This CDR3 has 14 amino acids. V was trimmed by 0 bases and J by 4 bases, leaving 7 bases between them. Germline V lookup: CDR1 SGHDN, CDR2 FVKESK. CDR3 sequence reads: CASSQDRSYNEQFF. The CDR3 DNA sequence: TGTGCCAGCAGCCAAGATAGAAGTTACAATGAGCAGTTCTTC.

Comment on this clonotype: The junction does not match germline at one end; this may be a read error. CDR3 nucleotide sequence: TGTGCCAGCAGCAGCGGGAGGAGGACCGGGGAGCTGATTTTT. Translation gives CASSSGRRTGELIF. The chain couples TRBV11-1 to TRBJ2-2, with TRBD2 matching 9 bases. CDR1 and CDR2 from the germline V gene are SGHAT and FQDESV (reference sequence). This CDR3 region has 14 residues.

The chain carries TRBV20-1 and TRBJ2-7, with 12 bases lining up with TRBD2. Germline CDR1 is DFQATT and CDR2 is SNEGSKA (reference sequence). J lost 2 bases, V lost 6 bases, and 11 bases had no gene match. The CDR3 extends over 16 amino acids. CDR3 nucleotides: TGCAGTGCACCCCCGGGACTAGCGGGTGTCACCTACGAGCAGTACTTC. This codes for CSAPPGLAGVTYEQYF.

About this clonotype itself: A read error is possible here, since a much larger clone lies one base away. The chain couples TRBV7-6 to TRBJ1-1; tentative D call: TRBD1 (6 bases). Germline lookup yields CDR1 SGHVS and CDR2 FNYEAQ. Between the trimmed V and J ends, which lost 5 bases and 4 bases, there was a span of 14 bases. The CDR3 runs to 14 residues. CDR3 residues: CASSKPGEVTEAFF. CDR3 DNA sequence: TGTGCCAGCAGCAAACCAGGGGAGGTCACTGAAGCTTTCTTT.

This clonotype has at least ten counts. This chain links TRBV28 with TRBJ1-5; D is ambiguous. Looked up from germline, CDR1 is MDHEN and CDR2 is SYDVKM. Trimming cost V 4 bases and J 7 bases, with 20 bases left between them. CDR3 length: 16 amino acids. CDR3 protein: CASSSPGRPSRQPQHF. In DNA form, the CDR3 reads TGTGCCAGCAGTTCTCCCGGGAGGCCGTCCCGGCAGCCCCAGCATTTT.

J is TRBJ2-1 and V is TRBV4-3, with D perhaps being TRBD1 or TRBD2 (5 bases each). The germline V gene has CDR1 LGHNA and CDR2 YSLEER. V was cut by 0 bases and J by 6 bases, with 12 bases left in between. This CDR3 comprises 15 residues. The CDR3 coding sequence is TGCGCCAGCAGCCAAGACTGGGGGATCGGCAATGAGCAGTTCTTC. It encodes CASSQDWGIGNEQFF.

Ten or more counts support this clonotype. V gene TRBV9 combines with J gene TRBJ2-6; D gene uncertain. V lost 0 bases and J lost 0, with 7 bases in between. Germline V gene data show CDR1 as SGDLS and CDR2 as YYNGEE. The CDR3 sequence is 16 residues long. Here the CDR3 DNA reads TGTGCCAGCAGCGTAGCTTTACACTCTGGGGCCAACGTCCTGACTTTC. Translated, it gives CASSVALHSGANVLTF.

With respect to this clonotype: Being one base from a much bigger clone, this may be a read error. This chain joins TRBV28 and TRBJ2-3, with 7 bases lining up with TRBD1. The germline V gene has CDR1 MDHEN and CDR2 SYDVKM. The CDR3 contains 15 residues. In DNA, the CDR3 is TGTGCCAGCAGCGCGCCAACAGGGGTATCAGATACGCAGAATTTT. Protein product: CASSAPTGVSDTQNF.

Only one count was recorded for this clonotype. Relative to the germline gene, one junction end is altered; a read error may explain this. The chain has TRBV7-8 and TRBJ2-7, with D hard to call. This CDR3 region has 15 residues. Germline CDR1 and CDR2: SGHVS and FQNEAQ. CDR3 in amino acids: CASSTGIRATYEQNF. The CDR3 DNA follows: TGTGCCAGCAGCACCGGCATTAGGGCTACCTACGAGCAGAACTTC.

This clonotype showed up many times. The chain recombines TRBV15 with TRBJ2-7, with 7 bases that match TRBD1. CDR3 length: 15 amino acids. CDR1 is LNHNV, CDR2 YYDKDF, per germline (reference sequence). The trim removed 0 bases at V and 2 bases at J, leaving 4 bases unmatched. CDR3 DNA: TGTGCCACCAGCAGAGAAGTTGGGACAGCCTACGAGCAGTACTTC. It encodes CATSREVGTAYEQYF.

This clonotype was seen at least ten times. V and J are TRBV12-3 or TRBV12-4 and TRBJ2-3, with D perhaps assigned TRBD1 or TRBD2 (5 bases each). Trimming removed 3 bases at V and 3 bases at J, with 19 bases between. The CDR3 totals 17 residues. This CDR3 reads CASSFLLGESLTDTQYF. The CDR3 region has the DNA TGTGCCAGCAGTTTCCTTTTGGGGGAGAGTCTAACAGATACGCAGTATTTT.

Remarks on this clonotype: A much bigger clone sits one base away, suggesting this may be a read error. The CDR3 DNA reads TGTGCCAGCAGCTCAACAGGGACCGATACGCAGTATTTT. Translated: CASSSTGTDTQYF. The rearrangement joins TRBV7-3 to TRBJ2-3, with D maybe TRBD1 (6 bases). This CDR3 has 13 amino acids. The germline V gene has CDR1 SGHTA and CDR2 FQGTGA. With 4 bases removed from V and 6 bases from J, the gap between germline ends came to 11 bases.

This clonotype was seen at least ten times. CDR3 sequence reads: CASSQVRQGANTGELFF. CDR3 nucleotide sequence: TGCGCCAGCAGCCAAGTTCGACAGGGCGCGAACACCGGGGAGCTGTTTTTT. This chain connects TRBV4-1 to TRBJ2-2; 7 nucleotides align to TRBD1. The CDR3 consists of 17 residues. The V gene's germline CDR1 is MGHRA and CDR2 YSYEKL. V shed 1 base and J 0 bases; nucleotides not matched to a gene: 5.

The chain couples TRBV9 to TRBJ2-2; D is unclear. This CDR3 has 14 residues. The V end lost 0 bases, the J end lost 6 bases, and 9 bases lay between the germline ends. Germline V CDR1 and CDR2: SGDLS, YYNGEE. The CDR3 spells CASSVAGKPGELFF. The CDR3 nucleotides are TGTGCCAGCAGCGTAGCAGGCAAGCCCGGGGAGCTGTTTTTT.

This clonotype has at least ten counts. V and J are TRBV28 and TRBJ2-5; the match to TRBD2 covers 8 bases. The length of the CDR3 is 13 residues. Germline V CDR1 and CDR2: MDHEN, SYDVKM. Trimming removed 7 bases from V and 3 bases from J; junction bases left unmatched: 4. The CDR3 DNA is TGTGCCAGCAATCCGACTAGCGAAGAGACCCAGTACTTC. The encoded protein is CASNPTSEETQYF. The full variable domain, with the rest looked up from reference TRBV28 and TRBJ2-5, is DVKVTQSSRYLVKRTGEKVFLECVQDMDHENMFWYRQDPGLGLRLIYFSYDVKMKEKGDIPEGYSVSREKKERFSLILESASTNQTSMYLCASNPTSEETQYFGPGTRLLVL.

To note about this clonotype: A much larger clone is a single base away; this may be a read error. Likely a read error: the CDR3 ends without its conserved phenylalanine or tryptophan. This rearrangement joins TRBV28 to TRBJ2-4, with D possibly TRBD2 on 6 matching bases. Trimming removed 5 bases at V and 0 bases at J, with 17 bases between. This CDR3 region has 17 residues. Germline V gene data show CDR1 as MDHEN and CDR2 as SYDVKM. The CDR3 protein is CASSPVDLAEAKNIQYL. The CDR3 nucleotides are TGTGCCAGCAGTCCCGTGGACTTAGCGGAAGCCAAAAACATTCAGTACCTC.

The chain employs TRBV12-3 or TRBV12-4 and TRBJ2-7; possibly TRBD2 for D (6 bases). The CDR3 extends over 13 amino acids. Trimming took off 3 bases at V and 4 bases at J, with 10 bases between the two ends. The CDR3 DNA sequence: TGTGCCAGCAGTTTCGGAGGGGTGTACGAGCAGTACTTC. Its translation is CASSFGGVYEQYF.

This clonotype was observed a few times. The chain joins TRBV6-5 to TRBJ1-2; no reliable D call. The CDR3 spans 13 residues. CDR1 is MNHEY, CDR2 SVGAGI, per germline. Trimming took 6 bases from V and 2 from J, leaving 10 bases between them. The CDR3 DNA sequence: TGTGCCAGCAGACCCGACACGAACTATGGCTACACCTTC. This translates into CASRPDTNYGYTF.

The chain combines TRBV11-1 with TRBJ2-7; perhaps TRBD2 as D (5 bases). The CDR3 runs to 14 residues. With 2 bases removed from V and 4 bases from J, the gap between germline ends came to 12 bases. Germline V gene sequence: CDR1 SGHAT, CDR2 FQDESV (reference sequence). CDR3: CASSLFFGEYEQYF. CDR3 nucleotide sequence: TGTGCCAGCAGCTTATTTTTCGGGGAATACGAGCAGTACTTC.